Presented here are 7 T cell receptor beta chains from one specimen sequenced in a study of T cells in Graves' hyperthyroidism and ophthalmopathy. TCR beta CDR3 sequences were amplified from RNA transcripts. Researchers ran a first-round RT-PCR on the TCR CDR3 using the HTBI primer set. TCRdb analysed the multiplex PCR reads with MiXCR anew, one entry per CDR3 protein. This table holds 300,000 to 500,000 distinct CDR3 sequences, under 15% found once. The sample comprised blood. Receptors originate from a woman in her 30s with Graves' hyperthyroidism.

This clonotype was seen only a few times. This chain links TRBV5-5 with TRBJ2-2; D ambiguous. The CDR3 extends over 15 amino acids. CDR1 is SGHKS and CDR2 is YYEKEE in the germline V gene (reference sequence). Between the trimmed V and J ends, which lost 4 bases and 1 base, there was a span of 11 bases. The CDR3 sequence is CASSRTLGNTGELFF. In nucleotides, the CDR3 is TGTGCCAGCAGCAGGACCCTCGGGAACACCGGGGAGCTGTTTTTT.

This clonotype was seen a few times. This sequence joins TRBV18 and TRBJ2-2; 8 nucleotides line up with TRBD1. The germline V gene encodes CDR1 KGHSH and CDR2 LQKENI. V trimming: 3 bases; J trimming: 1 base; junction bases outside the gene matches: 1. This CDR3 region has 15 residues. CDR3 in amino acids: CASSPDRGNTGELFF. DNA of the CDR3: TGTGCCAGCTCACCCGACAGGGGGAACACCGGGGAGCTGTTTTTT.

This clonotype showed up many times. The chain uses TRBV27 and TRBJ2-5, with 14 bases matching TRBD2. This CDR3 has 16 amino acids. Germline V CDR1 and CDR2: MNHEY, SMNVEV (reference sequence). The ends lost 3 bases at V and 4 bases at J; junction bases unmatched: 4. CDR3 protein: CASSLGLAGARETQYF. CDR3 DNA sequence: TGTGCCAGCAGTTTGGGACTAGCGGGAGCCCGAGAGACCCAGTACTTC.

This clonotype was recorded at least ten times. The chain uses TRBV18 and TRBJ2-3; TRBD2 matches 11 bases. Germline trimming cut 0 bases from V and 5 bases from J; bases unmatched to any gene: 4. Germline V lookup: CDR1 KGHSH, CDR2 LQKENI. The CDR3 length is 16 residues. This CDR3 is CASSPPLAGGRDTQYF. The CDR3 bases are TGTGCCAGCTCACCACCGCTAGCGGGAGGAAGAGATACGCAGTATTTT.

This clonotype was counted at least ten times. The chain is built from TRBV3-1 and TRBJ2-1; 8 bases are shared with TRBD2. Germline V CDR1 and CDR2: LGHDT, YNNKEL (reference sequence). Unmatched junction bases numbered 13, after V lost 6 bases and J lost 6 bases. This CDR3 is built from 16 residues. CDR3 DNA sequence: TGTGCCAGCAGTTCCCCCTTCGCTAGCGGGCTCAATGAGCAGTTCTTC. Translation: CASSSPFASGLNEQFF.

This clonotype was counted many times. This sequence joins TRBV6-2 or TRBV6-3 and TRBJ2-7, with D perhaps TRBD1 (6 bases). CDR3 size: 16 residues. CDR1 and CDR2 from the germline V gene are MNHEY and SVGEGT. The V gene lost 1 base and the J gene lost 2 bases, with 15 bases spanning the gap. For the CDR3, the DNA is TGTGCCAGCAGTTACTTCGGGACACCCCAAACCTACGAGCAGTACTTC. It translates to CASSYFGTPQTYEQYF.

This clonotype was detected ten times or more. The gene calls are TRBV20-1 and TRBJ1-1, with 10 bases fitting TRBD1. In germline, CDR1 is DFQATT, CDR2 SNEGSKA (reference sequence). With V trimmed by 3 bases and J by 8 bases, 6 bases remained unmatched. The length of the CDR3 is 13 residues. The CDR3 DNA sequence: TGCAGTGCTAGGAGGGGACAGGGGTCAGAAGCTTTCTTT. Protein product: CSARRGQGSEAFF.